The 24 T cell receptor beta chains reported below all come from one sample, sequenced in a study of pediatric ulcerative colitis. Profiling relied on immunoSEQ multiplex PCR, and the TCRdb table lists in-frame clones only, not all of them. The sample yields tens of thousands of clones, 80% to 90% seen once. Sequenced sample: blood. These receptor sequences come from a boy aged 10-17 years who was a control in a study of pediatric ulcerative colitis.

The genes are TRBV7-2 and TRBJ2-4; D may match TRBD1 or TRBD2 (5 bases each). CDR1 is SGHTA and CDR2 is FQGNSA in the germline V gene. The CDR3 totals 15 residues. Trimming stripped 3 bases from V and 9 bases from J, with 18 bases between. Written as DNA, the CDR3 is TGTGCCAGCAGCTTGGTGCATTCGCCGAGGGGCATTCAGTACTTC. Its translation: CASSLVHSPRGIQYF.

This rearrangement joins TRBV2 to TRBJ1-1; no definite D call. Trimming removed 3 bases at V and 3 bases at J, with 8 bases between. CDR3 length: 13 amino acids. In germline, CDR1 is SNHLY, CDR2 FYNNEI. The CDR3 sequence: CASSENSYTEAFF. DNA for the CDR3: TGTGCCAGCAGTGAGAACAGCTACACTGAAGCTTTCTTT.

The chain combines TRBV6-1 with TRBJ1-5, with TRBD1 as a possible D gene (5 bases). With 6 bases removed from V and 0 bases from J, the gap between germline ends came to 18 bases. The CDR3 loop spans 17 amino acids. Per the germline V gene, CDR1 is MNHNS and CDR2 is SASEGT. CDR3 residues: CASRERTNRHSNQPQHF. The CDR3 DNA sequence: TGTGCCAGCAGAGAACGGACAAACCGCCATAGCAATCAGCCCCAGCATTTT.

The genes are TRBV7-3 and TRBJ2-3; 8 bases are shared with TRBD2. After removal of 4 bases from V and 4 bases from J, the junction contained 13 bases not matched to a gene. Germline V gene data show CDR1 as SGHTA and CDR2 as FQGTGA. The CDR3 loop spans 17 amino acids. The CDR3 spells CASSSIPGLAGSDTQYF. The CDR3 region has the DNA TGTGCCAGCAGCTCCATCCCTGGGCTAGCGGGCTCAGATACGCAGTATTTT.

This chain links TRBV5-8 with TRBJ2-1, with D hard to call. The CDR3 extends over 12 amino acids. CDR1 and CDR2 (germline): SGHTS, YDEGEE. V was shortened by 4 bases and J by 6 bases, with 8 bases between the two germline ends. This CDR3 reads CASSGGLNEQFF. The CDR3 nucleotides read TGTGCCAGCAGCGGCGGCCTCAATGAGCAGTTCTTC.

This chain links TRBV25-1 with TRBJ1-2, with no clear D. The germline V gene has CDR1 MGHDK and CDR2 SYGVNS. This CDR3 comprises 16 residues. V was trimmed by 6 bases and J by 3 bases, leaving 20 bases between them. The CDR3 loop is CASSPNLILFDYGYTF. The CDR3 DNA is TGTGCCAGCAGCCCAAACCTTATTTTGTTCGACTATGGCTACACCTTC.

The V call is TRBV6-1, the J call TRBJ1-2; TRBD1 agrees at 7 bases. Germline V gives CDR1 MNHNS, CDR2 SASEGT. V was clipped by 8 bases and J by 3 bases; unmatched bases: 9. The CDR3 is made up of 14 amino acids. CDR3 sequence reads: CASSGQNGDYGYTF. CDR3 DNA: TGTGCCAGCTCGGGACAGAATGGGGACTATGGCTACACCTTC.

The chain carries TRBV11-2 and TRBJ1-1; TRBD1 might be the D (5 bases). The germline V gene encodes CDR1 SGHAT and CDR2 FQNNGV. V shed 2 bases and J shed 5 bases, with 9 bases lying between them. There are 13 residues in the CDR3. The CDR3 nucleotides read TGTGCCAGCAGCTTAATGGCAGGGACTGAAGCTTTCTTT. Translated: CASSLMAGTEAFF. Looking up the rest from reference TRBV11-2 and TRBJ1-1 gives the full variable domain: EAGVAQSPRYKIIEKRQSVAFWCNPISGHATLYWYQQILGQGPKLLIQFQNNGVVDDSQLPKDRFSAERLKGVDSTLKIQPAKLEDSAVYLCASSLMAGTEAFFGQGTRLTVV.

This clone is a singleton in its sample. This sequence joins TRBV18 and TRBJ2-7, with D maybe TRBD2 (5 bases). There are 18 residues in the CDR3. Germline-derived CDR1 and CDR2 are KGHSH and LQKENI. Trimming shortened V by 6 bases and J by 5 bases, and 29 bases separated the two germline ends. CDR3 residues: CASSAEPESITRADEQYF. As DNA, the CDR3 is TGTGCCAGCTCCGCCGAACCTGAATCAATTACTAGAGCTGACGAGCAGTACTTC.

V is TRBV30 and J is TRBJ1-2, with a possible D match to TRBD1 (5 bases). Germline CDR1 and CDR2: GTSNPN and SVGIG (reference sequence). CDR3 length: 13 residues. The germline V and J ends were trimmed by 5 bases and 4 bases, with 14 bases remaining between them. In DNA, the CDR3 is TGTGCCTGGGCCGACAGTCGCCTCTATGGCTACACCTTC. Its translation is CAWADSRLYGYTF.

The V call is TRBV9, the J call TRBJ2-5; TRBD1 aligns across 10 bases. The germline V gene has CDR1 SGDLS and CDR2 YYNGEE. This CDR3 is built from 13 residues. Germline trimming cut 4 bases from V and 7 bases from J; bases unmatched to any gene: 4. The CDR3 protein is CASSPGTGVTQYF. The CDR3 DNA is TGTGCCAGCAGCCCCGGGACAGGGGTGACCCAGTACTTC.

The J gene is TRBJ2-3, the V gene TRBV7-3; 11 bases line up with TRBD2. V lost 3 bases, J lost 2 bases, and 4 bases stayed unmatched. Germline lookup yields CDR1 SGHTA and CDR2 FQGTGA. The CDR3 is made up of 16 amino acids. CDR3 DNA: TGTGCCAGCAGCTTTAGCGGGGGGGCCAACACAGATACGCAGTATTTT. Translating gives CASSFSGGANTDTQYF.

The J gene is TRBJ2-7, the V gene TRBV4-1; 9 nucleotides match TRBD1. CDR1 is MGHRA and CDR2 is YSYEKL in the germline V gene. The CDR3 runs 15 residues. V lost 0 bases, J lost 4 bases, and 4 bases stayed unmatched. DNA of the CDR3: TGCGCCAGCAGCCAAGAAGTACAGGGGGCATACGAGCAGTACTTC. Protein: CASSQEVQGAYEQYF.

The chain employs TRBV18 and TRBJ1-2, with 7 nucleotides matching TRBD1. This CDR3 has 15 residues. V gave up 4 bases and J gave up 4 bases; unmatched junction bases: 9. CDR1 is KGHSH and CDR2 is LQKENI in the germline V gene. The CDR3 sequence: CASSLTPGQLYGYTF. The CDR3 nucleotides read TGTGCCAGCTCACTTACCCCGGGACAGCTCTATGGCTACACCTTC. Full variable domain (remainder filled in from reference TRBV18 and TRBJ1-2): NAGVMQNPRHLVRRRGQEARLRCSPMKGHSHVYWYRQLPEEGLKFMVYLQKENIIDESGMPKERFSAEFPKEGPSILRIQQVVRGDSAAYFCASSLTPGQLYGYTFGSGTRLTVV.

The chain employs TRBV4-1 and TRBJ2-5; D perhaps matches TRBD1 (6 bases). Germline V gene data show CDR1 as MGHRA and CDR2 as YSYEKL. The CDR3 runs 14 residues. With 6 bases removed from V and 4 bases from J, the gap between germline ends came to 15 bases. This CDR3 is CASRRRTASETQYF. Here the CDR3 DNA reads TGCGCCAGCAGAAGGAGGACAGCATCAGAGACCCAGTACTTC.

This chain joins TRBV7-9 and TRBJ2-5; D is unclear. This CDR3 has 15 amino acids. Germline assignment: CDR1 SEHNR and CDR2 FQNEAQ (reference sequence). V lost 5 bases to trimming and J lost 3 bases, with 16 bases between them. CDR3: CASSQSPEAKETQYF. CDR3 nucleotides: TGTGCCAGCAGCCAAAGTCCGGAAGCAAAAGAGACCCAGTACTTC.

This clone was observed a single time. This sequence joins TRBV7-2 and TRBJ2-1; tentatively, D is TRBD2 (6 bases). The germline V and J ends were trimmed by 1 base and 7 bases, with 20 bases remaining between them. The germline V gene has CDR1 SGHTA and CDR2 FQGNSA. The CDR3 sequence is 17 residues long. CDR3 region: CASSLVSGREQHNEQFF. In nucleotides, the CDR3 is TGTGCCAGCAGCTTAGTCAGTGGACGGGAGCAACATAATGAGCAGTTCTTC.

This clone occurred a few times. This sequence joins TRBV6-5 and TRBJ1-2; no clear D. This CDR3 has 14 amino acids. Germline CDR1 is MNHEY and CDR2 is SVGAGI. Trimming took 8 bases from V and 2 from J, leaving 15 bases between them. CDR3 in amino acids: CASSSPFDNYGYTF. The CDR3 region has the DNA TGTGCCAGCTCGAGCCCTTTCGACAACTATGGCTACACCTTC.

This chain connects TRBV5-1 to TRBJ2-3; 7 nucleotides agree with TRBD2. The trim removed 4 bases at V and 6 bases at J, leaving 8 bases unmatched. CDR1 and CDR2 from the germline V gene are SGHRS and YFSETQ. The CDR3 loop spans 14 amino acids. The CDR3 DNA sequence: TGCGCCAGCAGCCCCGGGACTATTGGGGATACGCAGTATTTT. Translated: CASSPGTIGDTQYF.

V gene TRBV11-2 combines with J gene TRBJ2-7; 8 bases agree with TRBD2. J gave up 4 bases and V 5 bases, and 13 bases lay outside the gene matches. The CDR3 consists of 16 residues. Germline V gene lookup returns CDR1 SGHAT and CDR2 FQNNGV. The CDR3, as DNA: TGTGCCAGCAGCCCGGCCCTCTTGACTAGCGCATACGAGCAGTACTTC. It encodes CASSPALLTSAYEQYF. Full variable domain (outside the CDR3, taken from reference TRBV11-2 and TRBJ2-7): EAGVAQSPRYKIIEKRQSVAFWCNPISGHATLYWYQQILGQGPKLLIQFQNNGVVDDSQLPKDRFSAERLKGVDSTLKIQPAKLEDSAVYLCASSPALLTSAYEQYFGPGTRLTVT.

This chain joins TRBV5-4 and TRBJ1-1; no firm D call. This CDR3 has 13 amino acids. Germline V CDR1 and CDR2: SGHNT, YYREEE (reference sequence). Trimming pared 0 bases from V and 1 base from J, leaving 4 bases between. The CDR3 DNA reads TGTGCCAGCAGCTTGGACAGGAACACTGAAGCTTTCTTT. Amino acids: CASSLDRNTEAFF.

This sequence joins TRBV5-1 and TRBJ1-2, with D tentatively TRBD1 (5 bases). This CDR3 has 12 residues. Trimming cost V 7 bases and J 3 bases, with 10 bases left between them. Germline lookup yields CDR1 SGHRS and CDR2 YFSETQ. The CDR3 spells CASSDSYYGYTF. Here the CDR3 DNA reads TGCGCCAGCTCCGACAGCTACTATGGCTACACCTTC.

This clone was seen only a few times. The CDR3 sequence is CALETGSSYEQYF. CDR3 DNA: TGTGCCTTAGAGACGGGGAGCTCCTACGAGCAGTACTTC. The chain couples TRBV19 to TRBJ2-7, with D possibly matching TRBD2 (5 bases). CDR1 and CDR2 from the germline V gene are LNHDA and SQIVND (reference sequence). The germline V and J ends were trimmed by 11 bases and 0 bases, with 14 bases remaining between them. The CDR3 has 13 amino acids.

V usage is TRBV5-4 and J usage is TRBJ2-3, with 8 bases matching TRBD2. Germline V CDR1 and CDR2: SGHNT, YYREEE (reference sequence). The length of the CDR3 is 15 residues. After removal of 0 bases from V and 7 bases from J, the junction contained 7 bases not matched to a gene. The CDR3 coding sequence is TGTGCCAGCAGCTTGGATAGAGCGGGAGCACATACGCAGTATTTT. Translated, it gives CASSLDRAGAHTQYF.